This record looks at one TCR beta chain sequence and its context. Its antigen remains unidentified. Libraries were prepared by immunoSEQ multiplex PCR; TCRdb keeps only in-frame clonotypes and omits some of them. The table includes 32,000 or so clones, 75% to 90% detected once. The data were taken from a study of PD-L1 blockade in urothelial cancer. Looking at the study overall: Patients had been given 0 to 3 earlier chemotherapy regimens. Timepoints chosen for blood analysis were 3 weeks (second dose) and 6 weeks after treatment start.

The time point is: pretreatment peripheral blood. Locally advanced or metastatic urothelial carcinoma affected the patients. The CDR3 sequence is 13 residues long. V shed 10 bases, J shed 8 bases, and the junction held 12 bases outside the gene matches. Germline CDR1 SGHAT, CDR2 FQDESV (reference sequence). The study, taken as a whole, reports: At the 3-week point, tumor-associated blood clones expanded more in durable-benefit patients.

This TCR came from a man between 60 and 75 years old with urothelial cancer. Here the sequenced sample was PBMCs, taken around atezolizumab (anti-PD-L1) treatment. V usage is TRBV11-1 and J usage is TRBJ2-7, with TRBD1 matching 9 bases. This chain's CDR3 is CATSGQGLNKQYF. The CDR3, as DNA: TGTGCCACCTCCGGACAGGGGTTAAACAAGCAGTACTTC. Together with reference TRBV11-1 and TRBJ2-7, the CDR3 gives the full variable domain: EAEVAQSPRYKITEKSQAVAFWCDPISGHATLYWYRQILGQGPELLVQFQDESVVDDSQLPKDRFSAERLKGVDSTLKIQPAELGDSAMYLCATSGQGLNKQYFGPGTRLTVT.